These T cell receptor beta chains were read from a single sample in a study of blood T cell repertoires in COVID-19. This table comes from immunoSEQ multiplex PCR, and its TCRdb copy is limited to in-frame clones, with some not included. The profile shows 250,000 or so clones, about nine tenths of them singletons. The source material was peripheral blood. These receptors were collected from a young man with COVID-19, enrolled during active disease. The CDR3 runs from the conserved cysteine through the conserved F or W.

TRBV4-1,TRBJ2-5,CASSQGLAKETQYF
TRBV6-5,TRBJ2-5,CASTGGQQETQYF
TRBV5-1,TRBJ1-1,CASSSPPDTEAFF
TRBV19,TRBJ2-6,CASSIQGSGANVLTF
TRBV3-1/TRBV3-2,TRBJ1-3,CASSQVQGSGNTIYF
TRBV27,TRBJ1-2,CASSLEGLGLSGGGYTF
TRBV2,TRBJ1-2,CASSGTGQVNYGYTF
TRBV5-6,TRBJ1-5,CASSSQGVERNQPQHF
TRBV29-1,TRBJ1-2,CSTYRGANYGYTF
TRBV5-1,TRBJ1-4,CASSAGGRGGSEKLFF
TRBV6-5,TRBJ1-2,CASSYSSGGGYTF
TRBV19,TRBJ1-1,CASSISQLNSEAFF
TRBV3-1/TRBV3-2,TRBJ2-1,CASSAEGGLDEQFF
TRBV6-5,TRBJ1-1,CASSSETGWSNTEAFF
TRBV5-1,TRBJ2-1,CASSPDSAGGLGTQFF
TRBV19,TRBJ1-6,CASSIRDSPLHF
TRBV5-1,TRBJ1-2,CASSLQGLGGYTF
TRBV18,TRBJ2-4,CASSPANRAEAKNIQYF
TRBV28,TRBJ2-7,CASSPLSGKSYEQYF
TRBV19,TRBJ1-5,CASSMGGNQPQHF
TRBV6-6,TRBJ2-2,CASRLASETGELFF
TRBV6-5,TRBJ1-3,CASSQGQGLGNTIYF
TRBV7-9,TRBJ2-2,CASSGDWTDTGELFF
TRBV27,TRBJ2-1,CASSIRDSYNEQFF
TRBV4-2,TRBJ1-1,CASSGFGGANTEAFF
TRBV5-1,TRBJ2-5,CASSTGGEETQYF
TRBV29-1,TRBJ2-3,CSVGSGGATDTQYF
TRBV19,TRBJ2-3,CASSTGGSDTQYF
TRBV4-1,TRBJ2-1,CASSQGLGPSYNEQFF
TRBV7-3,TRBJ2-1,CATGASGGHEQFF
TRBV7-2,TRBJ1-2,CASSLYGRRGQDGYTF
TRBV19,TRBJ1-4,CASSTSGGPNEKLFF
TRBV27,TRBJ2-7,CATKGQGAYEQYF
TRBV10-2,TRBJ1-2,CASSESWTYNGYTF
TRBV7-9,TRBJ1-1,CASSTGTGTTEAFF
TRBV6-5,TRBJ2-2,CASIPGGGTGELFF
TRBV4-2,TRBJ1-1,CASSGARAVDTEAFF
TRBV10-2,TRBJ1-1,CASSESQRAWGEAFF
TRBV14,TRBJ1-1,CASSLLQGGGSPEAFF
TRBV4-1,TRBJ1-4,CASSRYRQGSNEKLFF
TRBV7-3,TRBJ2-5,CASSLSLQETQYF
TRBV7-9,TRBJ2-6,CATTDSSGANVLTF
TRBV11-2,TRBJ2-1,CASSPGLAIYNEQFF
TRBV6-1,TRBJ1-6,CASSETSGTGVSPLHF
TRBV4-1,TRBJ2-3,CASSQEDRTDTQYF
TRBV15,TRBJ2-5,CATSRRTDNFQETQYF
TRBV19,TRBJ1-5,CASSIDRSGTSNQPQHF
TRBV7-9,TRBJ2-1,CASSPGGGVVEQFF
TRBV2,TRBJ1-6,CASSGQYNSPLHF
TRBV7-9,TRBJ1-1,CASSPRRGGWTEAFF
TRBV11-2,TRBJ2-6,CASSFNTGSGANVLTF